This T cell receptor (beta chain) was observed in a study of CD8+ T cells in alopecia areata. The study's findings and limits: Both scalp clonality and the expanded CD8+ clones among the top 100 showed a significant decrease with tofacitinib.

RNA, once extracted, was reverse transcribed into cDNA for use as the sequencing template. Sequencing used immunoSEQ multiplex PCR; TCRdb keeps in-frame clones, though not all of them. The table includes under 200,000 clones, 60% to 75% detected once. Worth noting for this clone: Its antigen is as yet unknown.

Treatment defined: oral pan-JAK inhibitor, 5-10 mg twice daily. Lesional scalp punch biopsies and peripheral blood came from alopecia areata patients. PBMCs, the starting material, were the source of sorted CD4+ and CD8+ T cells. With V trimmed by 2 bases and J by 5 bases, 2 bases remained unmatched. Looked up from germline, CDR1 is LNHDA and CDR2 is SQIVND (reference sequence). CDR3 length: 14 amino acids. This rearrangement joins TRBV19 to TRBJ1-5; TRBD1 aligns across 8 bases. The receptor's source is a human donor with alopecia areata. The source was CD4+ T cells sorted from blood, collected at week 24, from a patient treated with tofacitinib. CDR3 region: CASSIQQGDQPQHF. As DNA, the CDR3 is TGTGCCAGTAGTATACAACAGGGGGATCAGCCCCAGCATTTT.